The TCR beta chain described here comes from a study of T cell responses to AZD1222 COVID-19 vaccine. The assay was immunoSEQ multiplex PCR, and TCRdb's table has in-frame clones only and misses some. Of about 110,000 clones listed, approximately 92% were seen once; the top ten hold 35% to 55%. A word on this clone: Its target is unknown.

Study conclusions and caveats: Within unmutated variant regions lay the reported targets of nearly half of spike-specific TCRs.

The CDR3 runs 16 residues. Germline assignment: CDR1 LNHDA and CDR2 SQIVND (reference sequence). V lost 4 bases to trimming and J lost 0 bases, with 15 bases between them. The V call is TRBV19, the J call TRBJ1-1; unclear D gene. The receptor was derived from an adult who received the AZD1222 COVID-19 vaccine. The sample here was peripheral blood, taken 28 days after the second AZD1222 dose. DNA for the CDR3: TGTGCCAGTAGTAGGGTTGCAGGTTCGATGAACACTGAAGCTTTCTTT. It codes for CASSRVAGSMNTEAFF.